This is a list of T cell receptor beta chains from one sample in a study of T cell responses to AZD1222 COVID-19 vaccine. Assay: immunoSEQ multiplex PCR; the TCRdb copy retains only in-frame clones and omits some. This table holds 65,000 to 90,000 clones, roughly nine tenths found once. Here the sequenced sample was peripheral blood, taken on day 0 of AZD1222 vaccination. The receptors derive from an adult in good health. CDR3s leave out the opening cysteine and the closing phenylalanine or tryptophan.

length,J,V,CDR3
13,TRBJ1-4,TRBV28,ASSFQTGLREKLF
13,TRBJ1-2,TRBV7-9,ASSGVIQGNYGYT
10,TRBJ1-1,TRBV29-1,SVTGQNTEAF
13,TRBJ1-6,TRBV6-1,ASSDGTVRSSPLH
11,TRBJ1-1,TRBV18,ASSPSVFGETF
10,TRBJ1-5,TRBV24-1,AISREIGPQH
10,TRBJ2-2,TRBV11-3,ASSPTSGELF
11,TRBJ2-1,TRBV10-3,AISEPDDNEQF
14,TRBJ2-1,TRBV13,ASSLLGENSYNEQF
13,TRBJ2-5,TRBV4-2,ASSHDSGGRETQY
9,TRBJ2-1,TRBV7-2,ASSPFDEQF
12,TRBJ2-5,TRBV27,ASSSTPTTETQY
10,TRBJ2-5,TRBV6-5,ASSYSRRAQY
14,TRBJ1-1,TRBV7-2,ASSPQGQGISTEAF
13,TRBJ2-6,TRBV10-3,AIRDSPSGANVLT
10,TRBJ2-7,TRBV3-1/TRBV3-2,ASSQVEDKKY
11,TRBJ1-5,TRBV2,ASSNRANGPQH
13,TRBJ1-6,TRBV7-9,ASSLGTGDNSPLH
12,TRBJ2-2,TRBV2,AGDKTRNTGELF
10,TRBJ2-2,TRBV28,ASRLPPRELF
13,TRBJ2-3,TRBV28,ASSRTSGSTDTQY
14,TRBJ2-3,TRBV6-2/TRBV6-3,ASSYLHSSDTDTQY
10,TRBJ1-1,TRBV30,AWRPQRGEAF
11,TRBJ1-1,TRBV29-1,SVGDGSRTEAF
14,TRBJ1-1,TRBV21-1,ANTRGQPPMNTEAF
12,TRBJ1-1,TRBV28,ASSPGGADTEAF
14,TRBJ1-2,TRBV7-8,ASSSPGHSGEYGYT
10,TRBJ2-3,TRBV18,ASSPQGDTQY
13,TRBJ1-6,TRBV27,ASRVWGGNNSPLH
13,TRBJ1-5,TRBV18,ASSPVGTSNQPQH
15,TRBJ1-5,TRBV28,ASSFIGGTGVNQPQH
11,TRBJ2-1,TRBV6-5,ASRRTGVNEQF
11,TRBJ2-3,TRBV27,ASNNRVTDTQY
12,TRBJ2-5,TRBV27,ASSLWAGTETQY
12,TRBJ1-4,TRBV6-5,ASTPGAANEKLF
13,TRBJ2-3,TRBV7-8,ASSLSSGGTDTQY
12,TRBJ1-1,TRBV7-2,ASTGTVGGTEAF
10,TRBJ1-1,TRBV2,ASIPGNTEAF
12,TRBJ1-4,TRBV9,ASSVQDSRGKLF
13,TRBJ2-3,TRBV28,ASSMPALGTDTQY
12,TRBJ1-1,TRBV6-5,ASSYSVENTEAF
10,TRBJ1-2,TRBV12-3/TRBV12-4,ASSQTENGYT
12,TRBJ1-1,TRBV28,ASSSGQGLTEAF
13,TRBJ2-7,TRBV7-3,ASSKGAGPIYEQY
12,TRBJ1-3,TRBV9,ASSPSASGNTIY
13,TRBJ2-7,TRBV6-5,ASSLGQGVAYEQY
12,TRBJ1-5,TRBV29-1,SVGTGFSNQPQH
11,TRBJ1-2,TRBV6-5,ASSYSIAVGYT